What follows are 9 T cell receptor beta chains derived from one specimen sequenced in a study of shared clonotypes between healthy human individuals. The repertoire was sequenced with immunoSEQ multiplex PCR; TCRdb's copy has only in-frame clones and lacks some. The top ten clones hold approximately 23% of a sample with about 110,000 clones, around 68% of them seen once. Sequenced: memory CD8+ T cells sorted from blood. Subset denoted: CD45RO+ cells pooled with CCR7-negative TemRA cells. These receptors all stem from a woman aged 25 to 39 in good health.

The gene calls are TRBV19 and TRBJ2-7; TRBD1 matches at 7 bases. V was pared by 8 bases and J by 2 bases, with 6 bases of the junction left unmatched. Germline lookup yields CDR1 LNHDA and CDR2 SQIVND (reference sequence). The CDR3 is 13 amino acids. DNA of the CDR3: TGTGCCAGTGCCCCGGGACAGACCTACGAGCAGTACTTC. Protein sequence: CASAPGQTYEQYF.

The V call is TRBV19, the J call TRBJ2-1; 12 nucleotides match TRBD2. There are 16 residues in the CDR3. The V gene's germline CDR1 is LNHDA and CDR2 SQIVND (reference sequence). The V gene end was trimmed by 5 bases and the J gene end by 2 bases; junction bases not matched to a gene: 4. The CDR3 region has the DNA TGTGCCAGTAGTCCCCGACTAGCGGGGGCCTACAATGAGCAGTTCTTC. Encoded protein: CASSPRLAGAYNEQFF.

The CDR3 loop reads CASSPTGLGGTGELFF. In DNA form, the CDR3 reads TGTGCCAGCTCACCAACGGGACTGGGGGGCACCGGGGAGCTGTTTTTT. This chain links TRBV18 with TRBJ2-2, with a weak D call TRBD2 (6 bases). V lost 2 bases, J lost 4 bases, and 14 bases lay in between. Germline assignment: CDR1 KGHSH and CDR2 LQKENI. This CDR3 is built from 16 residues.

There are a few counts of this clone. The J gene is TRBJ1-5, the V gene TRBV6-1, with 8 bases identical to TRBD1. CDR3 length: 15 amino acids. Trimming cost V 3 bases and J 6 bases; bases outside gene matches: 7. CDR1 is MNHNS, CDR2 SASEGT, per germline. This CDR3 reads CASSEEQGGPQPQHF. The CDR3 DNA reads as TGTGCCAGCAGTGAGGAACAGGGGGGCCCTCAGCCCCAGCATTTT.

In regard to this clone: This same CDR3 is encoded by further DNA sequences in the sample. The chain combines TRBV5-1 with TRBJ2-1; D not resolved. V lost 0 bases and J 0 bases, leaving 7 bases between the germline ends. Germline lookup yields CDR1 SGHRS and CDR2 YFSETQ. The length of the CDR3 is 15 residues. The CDR3 DNA sequence: TGCGCCAGCAGCTTGGACAGTCACTCCTACAATGAGCAGTTCTTC. Translated, it gives CASSLDSHSYNEQFF.

The V and J genes are TRBV6-6 and TRBJ2-5, with D hard to call. Trimming pared 4 bases from V and 11 bases from J, leaving 23 bases between. This CDR3 comprises 15 residues. In germline, CDR1 is MNHNY, CDR2 SVGAGI (reference sequence). The CDR3 protein is CASSFDIPWDNKQYF. The CDR3 DNA reads as TGTGCCAGCAGTTTTGACATCCCTTGGGATAACAAGCAGTACTTC.

This rearrangement joins TRBV5-4 to TRBJ2-3; the D gene is possibly TRBD2 (7 bases). Between the trimmed V and J ends, which lost 4 bases and 2 bases, there was a span of 14 bases. The CDR3 spans 15 residues. Germline V gene lookup returns CDR1 SGHNT and CDR2 YYREEE (reference sequence). CDR3 sequence: CASSPGRGYTDTQYF. Written as DNA, the CDR3 is TGTGCCAGCAGCCCGGGGAGGGGGTACACAGATACGCAGTATTTT.

CDR3 amino acids: CASSPTQQGARGYTF. The CDR3 nucleotides read TGTGCCAGCAGTCCAACACAGCAGGGGGCTCGTGGCTACACCTTC. The chain joins TRBV27 to TRBJ1-2; TRBD1 agrees at 8 bases. Trimming took 5 bases from V and 7 from J; bases not matched to a gene: 12. The germline gives CDR1 MNHEY, CDR2 SMNVEV (reference sequence). This CDR3 comprises 15 residues.

This chain joins TRBV7-9 and TRBJ1-2; perhaps TRBD1 as D (5 bases). V lost 5 bases and J 4 bases, leaving 20 bases between the germline ends. The CDR3 contains 16 residues. Germline CDR1 is SEHNR and CDR2 is FQNEAQ (reference sequence). The CDR3: CASSATGGTLLYGYTF. In DNA form, the CDR3 reads TGTGCCAGCAGCGCGACCGGGGGGACCCTCCTCTATGGCTACACCTTC.